The 25 T cell receptor beta chains in this list originate from one sample, sequenced in a study of graft-versus-host responses after intestinal transplantation (dated by TCRdb to about 2021). Receptor amplification or capture employed the immunoSEQ multiplex PCR assay. As stored in TCRdb, this immuneACCESS dataset retains in-frame rearrangements with V and J assigned. A fraction of the clones does not appear; measured against another copy, unresolved V genes explain less than half of the discrepancy, and the remainder lacks a known reason. The sample contains 15,000 to 20,000 clones, 80% of them found a single time. Together, the top ten hold roughly 18% of the sample. To isolate intraepithelial and lamina propria lymphocytes from graft specimens, dithiothreitol, EDTA incubations and collagenase D digestion were used. This material consisted of ileum tissue, taken around 96 days after intestinal transplant. All receptors come from a human patient who received an intestinal transplant, so some T cells may come from the graft donor.

The chain links TRBV21-1 to TRBJ2-3; the table names TRBD2, a call not compared with the DNA. TRBV21-1 has pseudogene status. The CDR3 contains 16 residues. The CDR3 protein is CASSKERESLPDTQYF. The CDR3 region has the DNA TGTGCCAGCAGCAAAGAGCGGGAAAGTTTACCAGATACGCAGTATTTT.

This clone has more than one count but fewer than ten. This chain connects TRBV7-8 to TRBJ2-5; TRBD2 agrees at 7 bases. The CDR3 consists of 13 residues. V lost 3 bases and J lost 5; bases outside the gene matches: 3. In germline, CDR1 is SGHVS, CDR2 FQNEAQ. CDR3 bases: TGTGCCAGCAGCTTTGCGGGAGAGGAGACCCAGTACTTC. Translation gives CASSFAGEETQYF.

Worth noting for this clone: Other DNA sequences in the sample encode the same CDR3. The chain combines TRBV9 with TRBJ1-3; 8 bases are shared with TRBD1. CDR3 length: 12 residues. The germline V gene encodes CDR1 SGDLS and CDR2 YYNGEE. Unmatched junction bases numbered 0, after V lost 3 bases and J lost 7 bases. DNA of the CDR3: TGTGCCAGCAGCGGGACAGGGAACACCATATATTTT. This codes for CASSGTGNTIYF.

This clone was recorded only once. This chain connects TRBV6-5 to TRBJ2-2; tentative D call: TRBD1 (6 bases). There are 15 residues in the CDR3. The V gene's germline CDR1 is MNHEY and CDR2 SVGAGI. The V end was cut by 7 bases, the J end by 3 bases, with 15 bases between. The CDR3, as DNA: TGTGCCAGCACCTACCTGGGGGCGCACACCGGGGAGCTGTTTTTT. Translating it yields CASTYLGAHTGELFF.

The chain couples TRBV18 to TRBJ2-3, with D hard to call. Trimming left V 6 bases short and J 0 bases short, with 10 bases between. CDR1 and CDR2 (germline): KGHSH, LQKENI. The CDR3 loop spans 14 amino acids. CDR3 amino acids: CASSLTPSTDTQYF. CDR3 in DNA: TGTGCCAGCTCCCTCACCCCCAGCACAGATACGCAGTATTTT.

The chain uses TRBV7-2 and TRBJ2-7; TRBD2 matches 13 bases. The CDR3 loop spans 15 amino acids. With V trimmed by 6 bases and J by 2 bases, 4 bases remained unmatched. Germline V lookup: CDR1 SGHTA, CDR2 FQGNSA. For the CDR3, the DNA is TGTGCCAGCAGGCCTACTAGCGGGAGGGCCTACGAGCAGTACTTC. It codes for CASRPTSGRAYEQYF.

The V call is TRBV11-3, the J call TRBJ2-7; 11 nucleotides line up with TRBD1. V dropped 1 base and J dropped 4; count of bases not matched to a gene: 3. The germline V gene encodes CDR1 SGHNT and CDR2 YENEEA. The CDR3 has 15 amino acids. CDR3 loop: CASSLGGQGVYEQYF. The CDR3 region has the DNA TGTGCCAGCAGCTTAGGGGGACAGGGGGTTTACGAGCAGTACTTC.

V and J are TRBV14 and TRBJ1-1, with D unresolved. The ends were cut back, 1 base at V and 0 bases at J, with 15 bases in the middle. CDR3 length: 17 residues. Germline CDR1 is SGHDN and CDR2 is FVKESK. The CDR3 spells CASSQGAGYHMNTEAFF. CDR3 nucleotide sequence: TGTGCCAGCAGCCAAGGGGCAGGTTACCACATGAACACTGAAGCTTTCTTT.

The J gene is TRBJ2-3, the V gene TRBV7-9, with 9 positions matching TRBD2. Germline V gene sequence: CDR1 SEHNR, CDR2 FQNEAQ (reference sequence). V was pared by 2 bases and J by 4 bases, with 4 bases of the junction left unmatched. The CDR3 is 15 amino acids. For the CDR3, the DNA is TGTGCCAGCAGCTTATTTGCGGGGGGGCCAGATACGCAGTATTTT. It specifies CASSLFAGGPDTQYF. Based on the CDR3 plus reference TRBV7-9 and TRBJ2-3, the full variable domain is DTGVSQNPRHKITKRGQNVTFRCDPISEHNRLYWYRQTLGQGPEFLTYFQNEAQLEKSRLLSDRFSAERPKGSFSTLEIQRTEQGDSAMYLCASSLFAGGPDTQYFGPGTRLTVL.

The rearrangement uses TRBV27 and TRBJ2-5; no clear D gene. This CDR3 spans 13 amino acids. The V gene lost 3 bases and the J gene lost 1 base, with 6 bases spanning the gap. The germline CDR1 and CDR2 sequences are MNHEY and SMNVEV (reference sequence). The CDR3 sequence is CASSLAIQETQYF. DNA of the CDR3: TGTGCCAGCAGTTTGGCCATCCAAGAGACCCAGTACTTC.

The chain links TRBV11-2 to TRBJ2-1; D not certain. There are 13 residues in the CDR3. Germline loops: CDR1 SGHAT, CDR2 FQNNGV. Trimming took 2 bases from V and 4 from J, leaving 6 bases between them. CDR3 in DNA: TGTGCCAGCAGCTTACGTTCATACAATGAGCAGTTCTTC. This encodes CASSLRSYNEQFF.

The V gene is TRBV21-1, the J gene TRBJ2-6. TRBV21-1 is a known pseudogene. CDR3 size: 14 residues. This CDR3 reads CASSGGSGANVLTF. The CDR3 nucleotides are TGTGCCAGCAGCGGGGGCTCTGGGGCCAACGTCCTGACTTTC.

This chain uses TRBV7-9 with TRBJ2-3; D remains ambiguous. CDR1 is SEHNR, CDR2 FQNEAQ, per germline (reference sequence). The V end was cut by 6 bases, the J end by 6 bases, with 7 bases between. This CDR3 contains 11 residues. In nucleotides, the CDR3 is TGTGCCAGCAGTCCCCAGGATACGCAGTATTTT. It encodes CASSPQDTQYF.

This sequence joins TRBV15 and TRBJ2-2; a possible D gene is TRBD1 (5 bases). Germline assignment: CDR1 LNHNV and CDR2 YYDKDF (reference sequence). Trimming left V 6 bases short and J 3 bases short, with 14 bases between. The CDR3 length is 15 residues. The CDR3 loop is CATRGALQDTGELFF. CDR3 DNA sequence: TGTGCCACCAGAGGGGCCCTACAAGACACCGGGGAGCTGTTTTTT.

The V and J genes are TRBV9 and TRBJ2-7; TRBD1 matches 8 bases. CDR1 is SGDLS and CDR2 is YYNGEE in the germline V gene. The CDR3 length is 13 residues. Trimming at V came to 3 bases and at J to 6 bases, leaving 5 bases not matched to a gene. The CDR3 nucleotides read TGTGCCAGCAGCGCTCAGGGGGCTGGCGAGCAGTACTTC. Residues: CASSAQGAGEQYF.

V usage is TRBV4-1 and J usage is TRBJ2-2; TRBD2 agrees at 7 bases. Germline CDR1 is MGHRA and CDR2 is YSYEKL. With 1 base clipped from V and 3 bases from J, the junction kept 8 bases outside the gene matches. The CDR3 contains 17 residues. CDR3 DNA sequence: TGCGCCAGCAGCCAAGTCACGGGACTAACCCACACCGGGGAGCTGTTTTTT. This gives the protein CASSQVTGLTHTGELFF.

The gene calls are TRBV7-2 and TRBJ2-5, with D hard to call. Judging by the DNA end, TRBJ2-7 fits better; the J call may be wrong. Looked up from germline, CDR1 is SGHTA and CDR2 is FQGNSA. The CDR3 totals 11 residues. CDR3 loop: CASSLVYEQYF. The CDR3 nucleotides read TGTGCCAGCAGCTTAGTCTACGAGCAGTACTTC.

This chain links TRBV7-9 with TRBJ2-2, with 12 bases aligning to TRBD1. Unmatched junction bases numbered 5, after V lost 5 bases and J lost 7 bases. The CDR3 has 15 residues. CDR1 and CDR2 (germline): SEHNR, FQNEAQ (reference sequence). CDR3 sequence reads: CASSLGQGAFGELFF. CDR3 coding DNA: TGTGCCAGCAGCCTGGGACAGGGGGCTTTCGGGGAGCTGTTTTTT.

The chain couples TRBV28 to TRBJ1-5, with 7 bases fitting TRBD1. Germline CDR1 reads MDHEN; CDR2 reads SYDVKM. The CDR3 extends over 15 amino acids. Losses at the gene ends were 3 bases for V and 6 bases for J; bases not matched to a gene: 8. The CDR3 sequence: CASSLQDRDSQPQHF. The CDR3 bases are TGTGCCAGCAGTTTGCAAGACAGGGACAGTCAGCCCCAGCATTTT.

This clone has a single count. The chain uses TRBV9 and TRBJ2-3; 10 bases are a match to TRBD2. The CDR3 length is 16 residues. Germline loops: CDR1 SGDLS, CDR2 YYNGEE. V was pared by 3 bases and J by 6 bases, with 10 bases of the junction left unmatched. CDR3 bases: TGTGCCAGCAGCGCTCGAAGCGGGAGGGCCTCGGATACGCAGTATTTT. Protein sequence: CASSARSGRASDTQYF.

This clone was seen a single time. The CDR3 spells CASSQSGRRLYEQYF. The CDR3 region has the DNA TGTGCCAGCAGTCAAAGCGGGAGACGGCTATACGAGCAGTACTTC. The chain employs TRBV6-1 and TRBJ2-7; 8 nucleotides agree with TRBD2. J gave up 4 bases and V 5 bases, and 10 bases lay outside the gene matches. This CDR3 has 15 amino acids. From germline, CDR1 is MNHNS and CDR2 SASEGT.

The chain joins TRBV15 to TRBJ1-1; no definite D call. This CDR3 contains 14 residues. CDR1 and CDR2 from the germline V gene are LNHNV and YYDKDF (reference sequence). V gave up 0 bases and J gave up 1 base, with 6 bases separating them. The CDR3 coding sequence is TGTGCCACCAGCAGAGAGGGCCCGAACACTGAAGCTTTCTTT. This sequence encodes CATSREGPNTEAFF.

V and J are TRBV6-1 and TRBJ2-1; no clear D gene. CDR1 is MNHNS, CDR2 SASEGT, per germline. V was cut by 8 bases and J by 10 bases, with 12 bases left in between. The CDR3 loop spans 11 amino acids. The CDR3 nucleotides are TGTGCCAGCCCAAGTATCACCGAGCAGTTCTTC. Translation: CASPSITEQFF.

The V call is TRBV7-2, the J call TRBJ2-1, with D uncertain. Germline loops: CDR1 SGHTA, CDR2 FQGNSA. The CDR3 has 14 amino acids. V was clipped by 3 bases and J by 2 bases, with 8 bases between them. Written as DNA, the CDR3 is TGTGCCAGCAGCTTCGCAGGTCCCTACAATGAGCAGTTCTTC. It codes for CASSFAGPYNEQFF.

V usage is TRBV5-1 and J usage is TRBJ2-7; D call uncertain. The CDR3 is made up of 15 amino acids. Germline-derived CDR1 and CDR2 are SGHRS and YFSETQ. V gave up 0 bases and J gave up 0 bases, with 10 bases separating them. The CDR3 loop reads CASSLGLTGSYEQYF. In DNA form, the CDR3 reads TGCGCCAGCAGCTTGGGACTTACCGGCTCCTACGAGCAGTACTTC.